This paragraph reports one T cell receptor beta chain. No antigen is known for it. CDR3 length: 14 amino acids. Trimming removed 0 bases from V and 7 bases from J, with 12 bases in between. CDR1 is SGHVS, CDR2 FQNEAQ, per germline. Isolation of PBMCs gave at least 7 million cells per sample. The extraction recovered at least 5 micrograms of total RNA per sample. This specimen belongs to a study of blood T cells in healthy people across ages. Study-wide findings and caveats: Nothing was known about donor CMV status, and this possibly confounded expanded clonotype changes.

Sample-barcoded 5' priming and a J-beta primer mix drove a second PCR of about 6 to 12 cycles. All cDNA molecules were each tagged by a template-switch adaptor with 12 random nucleotides. TCRdb reprocessed the 5' RACE reads with MiXCR, giving one entry per CDR3 protein. Of about 1.4 million distinct CDR3 sequences listed, almost 60% are singletons. This chain connects TRBV7-8 to TRBJ1-1; D possibly corresponds to TRBD1 (5 bases). Sequencing was performed on blood. The origin of this receptor is a man aged 18 to 30 in good health. DNA for the CDR3: TGTGCCAGCAGCTTAGCAAGACAGCCCCTTGAAGCTTTCTTT. It yields the protein CASSLARQPLEAFF.